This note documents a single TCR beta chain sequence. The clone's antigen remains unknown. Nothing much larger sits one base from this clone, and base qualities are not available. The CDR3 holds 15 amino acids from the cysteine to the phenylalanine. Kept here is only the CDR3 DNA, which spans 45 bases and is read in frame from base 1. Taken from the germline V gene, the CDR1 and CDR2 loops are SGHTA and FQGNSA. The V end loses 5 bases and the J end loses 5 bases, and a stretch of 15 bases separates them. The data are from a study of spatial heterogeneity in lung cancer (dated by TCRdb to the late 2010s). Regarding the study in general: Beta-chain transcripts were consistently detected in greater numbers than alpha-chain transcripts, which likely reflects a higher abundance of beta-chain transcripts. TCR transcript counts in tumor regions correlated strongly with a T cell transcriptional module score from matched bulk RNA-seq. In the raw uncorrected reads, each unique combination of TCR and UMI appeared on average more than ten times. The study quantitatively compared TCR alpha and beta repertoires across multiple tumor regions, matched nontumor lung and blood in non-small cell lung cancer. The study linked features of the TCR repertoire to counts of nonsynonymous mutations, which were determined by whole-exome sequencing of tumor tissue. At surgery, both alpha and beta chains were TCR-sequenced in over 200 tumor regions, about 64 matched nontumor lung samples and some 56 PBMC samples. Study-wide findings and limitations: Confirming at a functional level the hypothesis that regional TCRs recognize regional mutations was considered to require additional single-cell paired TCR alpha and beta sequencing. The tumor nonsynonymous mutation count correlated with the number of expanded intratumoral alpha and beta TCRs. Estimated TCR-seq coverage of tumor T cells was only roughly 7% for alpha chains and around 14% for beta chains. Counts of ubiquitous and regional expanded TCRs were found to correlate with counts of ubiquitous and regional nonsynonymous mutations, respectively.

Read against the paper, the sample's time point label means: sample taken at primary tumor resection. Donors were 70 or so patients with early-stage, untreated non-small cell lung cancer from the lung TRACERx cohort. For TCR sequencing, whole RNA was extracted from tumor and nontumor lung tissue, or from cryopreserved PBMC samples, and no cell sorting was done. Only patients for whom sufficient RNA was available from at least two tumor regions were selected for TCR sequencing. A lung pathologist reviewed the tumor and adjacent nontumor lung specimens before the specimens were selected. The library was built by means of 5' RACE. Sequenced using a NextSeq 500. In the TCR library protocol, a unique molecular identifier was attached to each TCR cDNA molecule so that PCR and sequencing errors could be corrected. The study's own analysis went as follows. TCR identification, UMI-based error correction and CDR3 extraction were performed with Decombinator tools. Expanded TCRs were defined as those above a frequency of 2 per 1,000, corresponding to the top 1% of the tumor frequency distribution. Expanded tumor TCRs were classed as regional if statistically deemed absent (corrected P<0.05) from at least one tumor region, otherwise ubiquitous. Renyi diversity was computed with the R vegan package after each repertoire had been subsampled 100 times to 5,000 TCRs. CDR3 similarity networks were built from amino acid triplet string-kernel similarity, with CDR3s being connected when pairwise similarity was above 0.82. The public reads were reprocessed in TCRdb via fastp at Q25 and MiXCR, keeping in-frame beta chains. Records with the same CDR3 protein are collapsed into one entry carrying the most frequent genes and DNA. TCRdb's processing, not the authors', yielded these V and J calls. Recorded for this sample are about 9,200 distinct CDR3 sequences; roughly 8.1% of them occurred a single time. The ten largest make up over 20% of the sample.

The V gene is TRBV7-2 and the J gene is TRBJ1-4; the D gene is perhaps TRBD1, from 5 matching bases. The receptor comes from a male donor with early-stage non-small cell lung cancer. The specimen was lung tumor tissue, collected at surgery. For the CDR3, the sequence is CASSRLGRINEKLFF. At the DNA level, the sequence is TGTGCCAGCAGCCGACTGGGACGGATCAATGAAAAACTGTTTTTT. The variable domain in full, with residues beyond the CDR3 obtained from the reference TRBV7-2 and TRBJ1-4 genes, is GAGVSQSPSNKVTEKGKDVELRCDPISGHTALYWYRQSLGQGLEFLIYFQGNSAPDKSGLPSDRFSAERTGGSVSTLTIQRTQQEDSAVYLCASSRLGRINEKLFFGSGTQLSVL.